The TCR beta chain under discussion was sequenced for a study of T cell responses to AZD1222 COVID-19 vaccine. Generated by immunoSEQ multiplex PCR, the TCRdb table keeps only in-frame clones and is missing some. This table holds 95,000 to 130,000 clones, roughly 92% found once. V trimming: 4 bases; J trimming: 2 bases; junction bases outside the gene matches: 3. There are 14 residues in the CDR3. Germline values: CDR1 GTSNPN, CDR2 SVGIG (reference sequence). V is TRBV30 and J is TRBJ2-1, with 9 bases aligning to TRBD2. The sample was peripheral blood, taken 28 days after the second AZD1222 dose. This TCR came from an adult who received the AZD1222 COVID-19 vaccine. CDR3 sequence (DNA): TGTGCCTGGAAGGCTAGCGGGACCTACAATGAGCAGTTCTTC. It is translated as CAWKASGTYNEQFF.